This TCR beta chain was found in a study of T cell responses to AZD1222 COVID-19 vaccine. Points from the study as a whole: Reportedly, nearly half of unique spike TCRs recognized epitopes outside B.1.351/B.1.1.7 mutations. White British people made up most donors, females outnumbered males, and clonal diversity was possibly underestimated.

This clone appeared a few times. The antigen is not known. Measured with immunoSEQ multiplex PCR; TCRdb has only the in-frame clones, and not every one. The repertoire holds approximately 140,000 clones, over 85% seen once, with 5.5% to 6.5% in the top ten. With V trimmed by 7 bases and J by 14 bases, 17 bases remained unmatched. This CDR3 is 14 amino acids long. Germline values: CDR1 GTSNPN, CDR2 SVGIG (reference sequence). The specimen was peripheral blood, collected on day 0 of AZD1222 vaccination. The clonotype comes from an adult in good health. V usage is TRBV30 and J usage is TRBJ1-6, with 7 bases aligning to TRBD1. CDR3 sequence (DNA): TGTGCCTCTAATACAGGGGTAGGAATTCAAGCCCTCCACTTT. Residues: CASNTGVGIQALHF.